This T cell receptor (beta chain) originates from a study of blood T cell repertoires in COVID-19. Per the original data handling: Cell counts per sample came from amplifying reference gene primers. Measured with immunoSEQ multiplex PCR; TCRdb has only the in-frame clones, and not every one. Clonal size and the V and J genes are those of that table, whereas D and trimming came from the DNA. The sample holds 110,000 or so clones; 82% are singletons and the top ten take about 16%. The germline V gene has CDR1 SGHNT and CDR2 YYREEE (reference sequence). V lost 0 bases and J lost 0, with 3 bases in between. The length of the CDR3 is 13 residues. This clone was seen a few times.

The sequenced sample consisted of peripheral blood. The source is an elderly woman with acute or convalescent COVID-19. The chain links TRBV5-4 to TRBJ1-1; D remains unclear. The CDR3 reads CASSLDLNTEAFF. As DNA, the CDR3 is TGTGCCAGCAGCTTGGACTTGAACACTGAAGCTTTCTTT.